Listed below are T cell receptor beta chains from one sample, sequenced in a study of technical replicates of blood from several donors. Some clones are missing from TCRdb's copy, which holds only in-frame ones; the method was immunoSEQ multiplex PCR. The sample includes tens of thousands of clones, just over 90% seen only once; the top ten take roughly 0.25%. Input material: T cells isolated from PBMCs. These receptor sequences come from a human donor in good health. Both conserved end residues are part of each CDR3. The order of the fields is V gene, clone size, D gene, J gene, CDR3 protein, CDR3 DNA. A D gene is named only where the DNA matches it firmly. The size field is filled for only some rows; it gives once, few, many or a size class.

TRBV6-5	-	-	TRBJ2-7	CASSNYITSYEQYF	TGTGCCAGCAGTAATTACATAACCTCCTACGAGCAGTACTTC
TRBV28	-	-	TRBJ2-1	CASSLSLTTSTDSYNEQFF	TGTGCCAGCAGTTTATCGCTTACGACATCTACCGACTCCTACAATGAGCAGTTCTTC
TRBV4-1	-	-	TRBJ2-7	CASSQIDTGFSYEQYF	TGCGCCAGCAGCCAAATTGATACAGGGTTCTCCTACGAGCAGTACTTC
TRBV5-5	few	-	TRBJ1-1	CASSFGRPRVMNTEAFF	TGTGCCAGCAGCTTCGGCCGACCGAGGGTGATGAACACTGAAGCTTTCTTT
TRBV29-1	-	-	TRBJ2-4	CSVLLLFQNIQYF	TGCAGCGTCCTACTCCTTTTCCAAAACATTCAGTACTTC
TRBV7-7	once	TRBD1	TRBJ2-1	CASSPGTGTGYNEQFF	TGTGCCAGCAGCCCAGGGACAGGGACGGGGTACAATGAGCAGTTCTTC
TRBV30	-	-	TRBJ2-3	CAHQEGASTDTQYF	TGTGCACATCAAGAGGGCGCTAGCACAGATACGCAGTATTTT
TRBV7-9	once	TRBD2	TRBJ2-1	CASSLSGGAAYNEQFF	TGTGCCAGCAGCTTAAGCGGGGGGGCCGCCTACAATGAGCAGTTCTTC
TRBV19	-	TRBD2	TRBJ2-1	CASRLRGGNEQFF	TGTGCCAGTAGATTGAGGGGAGGGAATGAGCAGTTCTTC
TRBV28	-	-	TRBJ2-7	CASRNSGSSYEQYF	TGTGCCAGCCGAAACAGTGGAAGCTCCTACGAGCAGTACTTC
TRBV29-1	-	-	TRBJ2-1	CSVEDIYNEQFF	TGCAGCGTTGAAGACATTTACAATGAGCAGTTCTTC
TRBV2	-	-	TRBJ1-1	CASSVGGTEAFF	TGTGCCAGCAGTGTAGGGGGCACTGAAGCTTTCTTT
TRBV5-4	once	TRBD2	TRBJ2-3	CASRPEMGLAGGHDTQYF	TGTGCCAGCAGACCCGAAATGGGACTAGCGGGAGGGCACGATACGCAGTATTTT
TRBV7-2	-	-	TRBJ1-2	CASSPQSGGYGYTF	TGTGCCAGCAGCCCACAGTCCGGGGGCTATGGCTACACCTTC
TRBV13	-	-	TRBJ1-1	CASSLNTEAFF	TGTGCCAGCAGCCTTAACACTGAAGCTTTCTTT
TRBV5-6	few	-	TRBJ2-7	CASSLGLEQYF	TGTGCCAGCAGCTTGGGTCTCGAGCAGTACTTC
TRBV7-4	-	-	TRBJ1-5	CASHPGHSNQPQHF	TGTGCCAGCCACCCCGGACATAGCAATCAGCCCCAGCATTTT
TRBV11-3	once	TRBD1	TRBJ2-3	CASSVNRGPLGDTQYF	TGTGCCAGCAGCGTAAACAGGGGGCCCCTTGGAGATACGCAGTATTTT
TRBV19	-	TRBD1	TRBJ1-1	CASSRGGWAEAFF	TGTGCCAGTAGTAGAGGGGGCTGGGCTGAAGCTTTCTTT
TRBV9	-	-	TRBJ1-1	CASSVEVGSGAEAFF	TGTGCCAGCAGCGTAGAGGTCGGTAGCGGGGCTGAAGCTTTCTTT
TRBV18	-	-	TRBJ1-2	CASSPPNWGYTF	TGTGCCAGCTCACCACCCAACTGGGGCTACACCTTC
TRBV30	-	-	TRBJ1-1	CAWSSLNTEAFF	TGTGCCTGGAGTAGCTTGAACACTGAAGCTTTCTTT
TRBV5-1	-	-	TRBJ2-5	CASSYGQKETQYF	TGCGCCAGCAGCTACGGACAGAAAGAGACCCAGTACTTC
TRBV29-1	-	-	TRBJ1-2	CSAQWSGGNGYTF	TGCAGCGCCCAATGGTCTGGGGGGAATGGCTACACCTTC
TRBV29-1	-	-	TRBJ2-6	CSALEADRANVLTF	TGCAGCGCCTTAGAGGCGGACAGGGCCAACGTCCTGACTTTC
TRBV2	-	-	TRBJ2-7	CASSRNYYEQYF	TGTGCCAGCAGCAGAAATTACTACGAGCAGTACTTC
TRBV6-5	once	TRBD1	TRBJ1-1	CASSYETGLYTEAFF	TGTGCCAGCAGTTACGAGACAGGGCTTTACACTGAAGCTTTCTTT
TRBV11-2	-	-	TRBJ2-7	CASSLSGYGGYEQYF	TGTGCCAGCAGCTTATCAGGGTACGGGGGATACGAGCAGTACTTC
TRBV30	-	TRBD1	TRBJ1-2	CAWSPGTGHYYGYTF	TGTGCCTGGAGTCCAGGGACAGGGCACTACTATGGCTACACCTTC
TRBV28	-	TRBD2	TRBJ2-7	CASSRSGSRDEQYF	TGTGCCAGCAGCCGGAGCGGGAGCCGTGACGAGCAGTACTTC
TRBV27	-	TRBD2	TRBJ2-7	CASSSWDYYEQYF	TGTGCCAGCAGTTCCTGGGACTACTACGAGCAGTACTTC
TRBV10-3	-	-	TRBJ2-5	CAIIRIRDQETQYF	TGTGCCATCATCCGCATCAGGGACCAAGAGACCCAGTACTTC
TRBV5-6	-	-	TRBJ1-2	CASSPGLGYTF	TGTGCCAGCAGTCCAGGGTTGGGCTACACCTTC
TRBV28	-	TRBD1	TRBJ1-1	CATSDRGDTEAFF	TGTGCCACCTCGGACAGGGGGGATACTGAAGCTTTCTTT
TRBV5-8	once	-	TRBJ1-5	CASSSAGTTNSNQPQHF	TGTGCCAGCAGCTCCGCCGGAACTACAAATAGCAATCAGCCCCAGCATTTT
TRBV28	-	-	TRBJ2-2	CASSDRGRGGELFF	TGTGCCAGCAGTGATAGGGGGCGGGGCGGGGAGCTGTTTTTT
TRBV27	-	TRBD2	TRBJ2-7	CASSPRIAGGHEQYF	TGTGCCAGCAGTCCCAGGATAGCGGGAGGCCACGAGCAGTACTTC
TRBV29-1	-	-	TRBJ1-2	CSVLDIGGYGYTF	TGCAGCGTTTTAGACATCGGGGGGTATGGCTACACCTTC
TRBV7-2	once	-	TRBJ1-5	CASSLSDSFQPQHF	TGTGCCAGCAGCTTATCCGACAGTTTTCAGCCCCAGCATTTT
TRBV27	-	-	TRBJ2-7	CASSVDSATYEQYF	TGTGCCAGCAGTGTGGACAGTGCCACCTACGAGCAGTACTTC
TRBV6-5	-	TRBD2	TRBJ2-3	CASSPTSGGTDTQYF	TGTGCCAGCAGTCCAACTAGCGGGGGCACAGATACGCAGTATTTT
TRBV28	-	TRBD1	TRBJ2-7	CASYTPGTGVYEQYF	TGTGCCAGCTATACCCCGGGGACAGGGGTCTACGAGCAGTACTTC
TRBV28	once	-	TRBJ2-6	CASSTDRDSGANVLTF	TGTGCCAGCAGTACGGACCGGGACTCTGGGGCCAACGTCCTGACTTTC
TRBV28	-	TRBD1	TRBJ2-3	CASSLIPGQGTDTQYF	TGTGCCAGCAGTCTCATACCGGGACAGGGCACAGATACGCAGTATTTT
TRBV5-1	-	-	TRBJ1-1	CASSYTGYTEAFF	TGCGCCAGCAGCTATACGGGATACACTGAAGCTTTCTTT
TRBV6-5	once	TRBD2	TRBJ2-4	CASGGNSKNIQYF	TGTGCCTCCGGGGGGAACTCCAAAAACATTCAGTACTTC